This TCR beta chain stems from a study of blood T cell repertoires in COVID-19. The wider study: Whether acute or convalescent, the COVID-19 samples came from the United States, Italy and Spain. From T cells, B-cell-depleted T cells, or PBMCs came the material, which was cDNA or gDNA.

Study processing details: The assay estimated nucleated cells by amplifying reference gene primers. The assay was immunoSEQ multiplex PCR, and TCRdb's table has in-frame clones only and misses some. The V and J calls and clone size are taken from that table; D and trimming were inferred from the DNA. Counted here are more than 110,000 clones, 80% to 90% occurring once; the ten biggest clones make up roughly 4%. Sequencing was done on a sample of peripheral blood. This TCR derives from a woman aged 40 to 50 with acute or convalescent COVID-19.

The CDR3 DNA sequence: TGTGCCAGCAGAGGCACCCTCAGGGTGCTCGATGGGGGCTACACCTTC. Its protein is CASRGTLRVLDGGYTF. V and J are TRBV6-6 and TRBJ1-2; a possible D gene is TRBD1 (5 bases). The CDR3 runs to 16 residues. The V and J ends lost 6 bases and 8 bases respectively, with 25 bases between them. The V gene's germline CDR1 is MNHNY and CDR2 SVGAGI (reference sequence).